This T cell receptor (beta chain) was identified in a study of cytomegalovirus exposure and HLA in healthy donors. Study as a whole: One earlier analysis, a look at about 179 million T cells, found roughly 120 million unique TCR beta sequences. Study observations and caveats: Under in vitro conditions, three CMV-associated chains were confirmed as specific for CMV antigens.

Trimming stripped 4 bases from V and 2 bases from J, with 7 bases between. The germline CDR1 and CDR2 sequences are LGHNA and YSLEER. The CDR3 extends over 13 amino acids. 13 Jbeta primers and 60 Vbeta primers were used for the PCR. Sequenced by immunoSEQ multiplex PCR; TCRdb stores in-frame clones only, minus some. The data contain roughly 93,000 clones, 65% to 80% of them singletons. Regarding this clone: Its antigen is not known.

While unrecorded immune exposures were likely, the donors were nominally healthy when sampled. The sample taken for sequencing was PBMCs. The chain joins TRBV4-3 to TRBJ2-3, with D uncertain. The clonotype comes from a man aged 35 to 55 in good health and CMV-seronegative. CDR3 amino acids: CASSPTYTDTQYF. Here the CDR3 DNA reads TGCGCCAGCAGCCCAACTTACACAGATACGCAGTATTTT.